The rows below give T cell receptor beta chains drawn from one sample of a study of blood T cells in healthy people across ages. TCRdb re-called the 5' RACE reads through MiXCR, storing one row per CDR3 protein. Of over 1,300,000 distinct CDR3 sequences detected, around 59% appear once; the ten largest clones hold under 8.5%. Sequenced material: blood. These receptors came from a man between 18 and 35 years old in good health. Each CDR3 is given with its conserved first and last residue. Fields, in order: J gene, clone size, D gene, V gene, CDR3 DNA, CDR3 protein. A D gene is named only where the DNA matches it firmly. Size is omitted from some rows. Given values are once, few, many or a class for expanded clones.

TRBJ2-3 NA NA TRBV28 TGTGCCAGCACCCCGGGCCGCCTGTGGGATACGCAGTATTTT CASTPGRLWDTQYF
TRBJ1-1 NA NA TRBV15 TGTGCCACCAGCAGTAGAACAGGGATCGGGAACACTGAAGCTTTCTTT CATSSRTGIGNTEAFF
TRBJ2-7 NA NA TRBV7-6 TGTGCCAGCGGCTTAGGAGGGGGGCACGACGAGCAGTACTTC CASGLGGGHDEQYF
TRBJ2-3 NA TRBD1 TRBV7-9 TGTGCCAGCAGCCAGTGGACAGGGGCCGGAGATACGCAGTATTTT CASSQWTGAGDTQYF
TRBJ2-2 NA NA TRBV9 TGTGCCAGCAGCGTAGGGACGAACACCGGGGAGCTGTTTTTT CASSVGTNTGELFF
TRBJ2-7 NA NA TRBV29-1 TGCAGCGGCAGGGTGAGCTCCTACAATGAGCAGTACTTC CSGRVSSYNEQYF
TRBJ2-5 few TRBD1 TRBV4-2 TGTGCCAGCAGCCAAGATCCAGGGGGTACAGAGACCCAGTACTTC CASSQDPGGTETQYF
TRBJ2-7 NA NA TRBV28 TGTGCCAGTCGGCCACCGACGGTCTACGAGCAGTACTTC CASRPPTVYEQYF
TRBJ2-1 few NA TRBV20-1 TGCAGTGGGTGGCTTGCCACCTACAATGAGCAGTTCTTC CSGWLATYNEQFF
TRBJ1-2 few NA TRBV27 TGTGCCAGCAGTTTATGGGCAGGGGCTGGCTACACCTTC CASSLWAGAGYTF
TRBJ2-2 few NA TRBV27 TGTGCCAGCAGTTTAGGTTGGAACACCGGGGAGCTGTTTTTT CASSLGWNTGELFF